What follows is one T cell receptor (beta chain) and its context. The entry originates in a study of T cell changes during pregnancy in multiple sclerosis. This CDR3 is 17 amino acids long. The V gene end was trimmed by 2 bases and the J gene end by 3 bases; junction bases not matched to a gene: 9. From germline, CDR1 is MNHNS and CDR2 SASEGT. Data came from immunoSEQ multiplex PCR; TCRdb stores just in-frame clones and leaves some out. This table holds about 92,000 clones, approximately 92% found once. The source material was peripheral blood, sampled in the first trimester of pregnancy. The clonotype comes from a female donor with multiple sclerosis, enrolled in a pregnancy study. The genes are TRBV6-1 and TRBJ2-2; 7 bases fit TRBD2. In DNA, the CDR3 is TGTGCCAGCAGTGAACCCCGGGGTAGCGGGTACACCGGGGAGCTGTTTTTT. Translation: CASSEPRGSGYTGELFF.